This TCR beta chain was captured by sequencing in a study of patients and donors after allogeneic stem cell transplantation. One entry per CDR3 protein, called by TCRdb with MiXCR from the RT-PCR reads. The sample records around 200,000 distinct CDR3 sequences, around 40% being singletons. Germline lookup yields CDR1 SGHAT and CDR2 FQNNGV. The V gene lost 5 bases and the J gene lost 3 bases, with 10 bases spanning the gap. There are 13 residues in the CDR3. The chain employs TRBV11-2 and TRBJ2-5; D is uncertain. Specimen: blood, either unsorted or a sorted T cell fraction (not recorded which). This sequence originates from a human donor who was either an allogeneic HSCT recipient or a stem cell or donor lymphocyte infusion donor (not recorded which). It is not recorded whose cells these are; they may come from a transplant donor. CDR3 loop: CASSPQLEETQYF. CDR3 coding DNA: TGTGCCAGCAGCCCTCAGTTGGAAGAGACCCAGTACTTC.